Listed below are T cell receptor beta chains from one sample, sequenced in a study of cytomegalovirus exposure and HLA in healthy donors. The protocol was immunoSEQ multiplex PCR, while the TCRdb copy is restricted to in-frame clones and leaves out a portion. The data hold approximately 110,000 clones, with about 81% observed a single time. The material sequenced was PBMCs. These receptors were obtained from a man between 25 and 39 years old in good health and CMV-seronegative. Each CDR3 is given with its conserved first and last residue. D genes are given only for firm matches. Clone size is not always given. Where it is, it says once, few, many or a class for expanded clones.

-,TRBV2,-,TRBJ1-1,14,CASSGGLRNTEAFF,TGTGCCAGCAGTGGGGGGCTGAGGAACACTGAAGCTTTCTTT
-,TRBV19,TRBD1,TRBJ1-2,15,CASSLGQGSGYGYTF,TGTGCCAGTAGTTTAGGACAGGGGTCGGGCTATGGCTACACCTTC
-,TRBV27,-,TRBJ2-7,15,CASSPGGKSSYEQYF,TGTGCCAGCAGTCCTGGCGGGAAGAGCTCCTACGAGCAGTACTTC
-,TRBV16,TRBD1,TRBJ1-1,12,CASSPGGSEAFF,TGTGCCAGCAGCCCAGGGGGATCCGAGGCTTTCTTT
-,TRBV30,-,TRBJ2-3,10,CAWSDPQPYF,TGTGCCTGGAGTGACCCACAACCGTATTTT
-,TRBV5-4,TRBD2,TRBJ2-7,15,CASSLDSGGVYEQYF,TGTGCCAGCAGCTTGGATAGCGGGGGGGTATACGAGCAGTACTTC
-,TRBV29-1,TRBD2,TRBJ2-7,14,CSVVTSGPSYEQYF,TGCAGCGTTGTAACTAGCGGCCCCTCCTACGAGCAGTACTTC
-,TRBV11-2,-,TRBJ2-1,19,CASSLDIGGWREEANEQFF,TGTGCCAGCAGCTTAGATATTGGCGGATGGAGGGAGGAGGCCAATGAGCAGTTCTTC
few,TRBV15,-,TRBJ1-5,14,CATSRDSSNQPQHF,TGTGCCACCAGCAGGGACAGTTCCAATCAGCCCCAGCATTTT
once,TRBV12-2,-,TRBJ1-5,15,CASRPLQGCNQPQHF,TGTGCAAGTCGCCCTCTTCAGGGCTGCAATCAGCCCCAGCATTTT
-,TRBV7-2,TRBD2,TRBJ2-1,17,CASSSSSGRSSYNEQFF,TGTGCCAGCAGCTCATCTAGCGGGAGGAGCTCCTACAATGAGCAGTTCTTC
-,TRBV9,-,TRBJ2-5,14,CASSVDERKETQYF,TGTGCCAGCAGCGTAGACGAGCGGAAAGAGACCCAGTACTTC
few,TRBV6-5,-,TRBJ1-2,16,CASSYQAGAQLGGYTF,TGTGCCAGCAGTTACCAGGCGGGGGCGCAACTTGGTGGCTACACCTTC
-,TRBV11-2,TRBD2,TRBJ2-1,15,CASSLPGGPSGEQFF,TGTGCCAGCAGCTTACCGGGAGGGCCTTCGGGTGAGCAGTTCTTC
once,TRBV2,TRBD1,TRBJ1-1,14,CASNGDRGYTEAFF,TGTGCCAGCAACGGGGACAGGGGGTACACTGAAGCTTTCTTT
-,TRBV7-9,-,TRBJ2-7,14,CASSLSIGGYEQYF,TGTGCCAGCAGCTTAAGTATCGGGGGCTACGAGCAGTACTTC
-,TRBV14,TRBD2,TRBJ2-7,21,CASSQDWRLAGGPVSSYEQYF,TGTGCCAGCAGCCAAGATTGGAGACTAGCGGGGGGGCCCGTGAGCTCCTACGAGCAGTACTTC
-,TRBV7-6,TRBD1,TRBJ1-4,19,CASSLRFAGGIITNEKLFF,TGTGCCAGCAGCTTAAGGTTCGCAGGGGGCATTATCACTAATGAAAAACTGTTTTTT
few,TRBV11-2,TRBD1,TRBJ1-2,14,CASSSLQGAEGYTF,TGTGCCAGCAGCTCGTTACAGGGGGCTGAGGGCTACACCTTC
-,TRBV14,-,TRBJ2-7,14,CASSQDYGGHEQYF,TGTGCCAGCAGCCAAGATTATGGGGGCCACGAGCAGTACTTC
few,TRBV6-5,TRBD1,TRBJ1-2,14,CASSYPDRAGGYTF,TGTGCCAGCAGTTACCCGGACAGGGCAGGTGGCTACACCTTC
-,TRBV6-1,-,TRBJ2-5,15,CASSYKLGSGETQYF,TGTGCCAGCAGCTACAAGTTGGGGAGTGGAGAGACCCAGTACTTC
-,TRBV25-1,TRBD1,TRBJ2-2,15,CASSRARQGTGELFF,TGTGCCAGCAGTCGAGCGCGACAGGGGACCGGGGAGCTGTTTTTT
-,TRBV9,-,TRBJ2-7,20,CASSVSQKSKVDSEAYEQYF,TGTGCCAGCAGCGTAAGCCAAAAAAGTAAGGTCGACAGCGAGGCCTACGAGCAGTACTTC
-,TRBV4-1,TRBD2,TRBJ2-7,15,CASSQVPAGVYEQYF,TGCGCCAGCAGCCAAGTCCCAGCGGGAGTTTACGAGCAGTACTTC
-,TRBV2,-,TRBJ2-7,15,CASSPRRGGAYEQYF,TGTGCCAGCAGCCCCCGGAGAGGGGGGGCCTACGAGCAGTACTTC
-,TRBV5-6,TRBD2,TRBJ2-1,14,CASSLVGGEVEQFF,TGTGCCAGCAGCTTGGTGGGGGGGGAGGTTGAGCAGTTCTTC
few,TRBV10-1,-,TRBJ2-5,14,CATALGGSEETQYF,TGCGCCACTGCCCTCGGGGGATCGGAAGAGACCCAGTACTTC
-,TRBV5-1,-,TRBJ2-7,13,CACGEEGQYEQYF,TGCGCCTGCGGTGAGGAGGGCCAATACGAGCAGTACTTC
-,TRBV28,-,TRBJ1-5,21,CASSPTTQGSPRKGSNQPQHF,TGTGCCAGCAGTCCAACAACCCAGGGGTCCCCCCGTAAAGGGAGCAATCAGCCCCAGCATTTT
-,TRBV10-3,TRBD1,TRBJ2-7,12,CAISSDRLEQYF,TGTGCCATCAGTTCGGACAGGCTCGAGCAGTACTTC
-,TRBV6-1,TRBD1,TRBJ1-2,13,CASSVGGSYGYTF,TGTGCCAGCAGTGTAGGGGGCTCCTATGGCTACACCTTC
-,TRBV5-1,-,TRBJ1-1,15,CASSAGERGNTEAFF,TGCGCCAGCAGCGCAGGGGAGCGGGGGAACACTGAAGCTTTCTTT
-,TRBV11-2,TRBD2,TRBJ2-5,18,CASSLDGAGGRGKETQYF,TGTGCCAGCAGCTTAGACGGGGCGGGAGGGAGGGGGAAAGAGACCCAGTACTTC
few,TRBV6-5,TRBD1,TRBJ1-2,14,CASSYDRGWDGYTF,TGTGCCAGCAGTTATGACAGGGGATGGGATGGCTACACCTTC
-,TRBV10-1,TRBD2,TRBJ2-3,11,CASSVAGTQYF,TGCGCCAGCAGCGTAGCGGGTACGCAGTATTTT
-,TRBV5-4,TRBD2,TRBJ2-7,15,CASSSGTTIGYEQYF,TGTGCCAGCAGCTCCGGGACTACCATAGGCTACGAGCAGTACTTC
-,TRBV9,TRBD1,TRBJ2-3,15,CASSVGRGGVGPVYF,TGTGCCAGCAGCGTAGGACGAGGGGGCGTCGGTCCAGTATATTTT
-,TRBV2,-,TRBJ2-1,11,CASSAEGEQFF,TGTGCCAGCAGTGCGGAGGGCGAGCAGTTCTTC
once,TRBV10-3,TRBD2,TRBJ2-1,17,CAISDKTSGGSYNEQFF,TGTGCCATCAGTGACAAAACTAGCGGGGGCTCCTACAATGAGCAGTTCTTC
-,TRBV28,TRBD1,TRBJ2-7,13,CASQGTDTYEQYF,TGTGCCAGCCAAGGGACAGACACCTACGAGCAGTACTTC
once,TRBV18,TRBD1,TRBJ2-7,14,CASSKDRGSYEQYF,TGTGCCAGCTCAAAAGACAGGGGTTCCTACGAGCAGTACTTC
-,TRBV10-3,-,TRBJ2-7,14,CAISDSTGTDEQYF,TGTGCCATCAGTGACTCCACAGGGACCGACGAGCAGTACTTC
-,TRBV7-9,TRBD2,TRBJ2-7,14,CASSGRAGWDEQYF,TGTGCCAGCAGCGGGAGGGCCGGCTGGGATGAGCAGTACTTC
-,TRBV7-2,TRBD2,TRBJ2-7,13,CASSPPTSGGLIF,TGTGCCAGCAGCCCACCGACTAGCGGAGGACTTATCTTC
-,TRBV28,TRBD2,TRBJ2-3,15,CAGGSGTTSTDTQYF,TGTGCCGGTGGATCGGGGACTACTAGCACAGATACGCAGTATTTT
-,TRBV5-1,-,TRBJ1-4,16,CASSFATGTSNEKLFF,TGCGCCAGCAGCTTTGCAACAGGGACGTCTAATGAAAAACTGTTTTTT
-,TRBV9,-,TRBJ1-1,14,CASSEKTGNTEAFF,TGTGCCAGCAGCGAAAAAACAGGGAACACTGAAGCTTTCTTT
few,TRBV7-2,TRBD1,TRBJ1-2,14,CASTQNRGGYGYTF,TGTGCCAGCACCCAAAACAGGGGTGGCTATGGCTACACCTTC
-,TRBV7-9,-,TRBJ1-4,15,CASSPSASGWEKLFF,TGTGCCAGCAGTCCATCGGCGTCGGGGTGGGAAAAACTGTTTTTT
-,TRBV27,-,TRBJ1-5,15,CASSPTILSGQPQHF,TGTGCCAGCAGTCCCACTATTTTGTCGGGTCAGCCCCAGCATTTT
-,TRBV18,-,TRBJ1-3,15,CASSPPKRFGNTIYF,TGTGCCAGCTCACCACCGAAACGGTTTGGAAACACCATATATTTT
-,TRBV9,-,TRBJ1-3,15,CASSPHRVSGNTIYF,TGTGCCAGCAGCCCTCACAGGGTCTCTGGAAACACCATATATTTT
-,TRBV9,-,TRBJ2-7,11,CASSPGYEQYF,TGTGCCAGCAGCCCGGGGTACGAGCAGTACTTC
-,TRBV29-1,TRBD1,TRBJ1-3,15,CSGDVQGTGGNTIYF,TGCAGCGGGGATGTACAGGGGACGGGAGGAAACACCATATATTTT
-,TRBV6-5,-,TRBJ2-2,12,CAGRGQTGELFF,TGTGCCGGCCGCGGCCAGACCGGGGAGCTGTTTTTT
-,TRBV10-3,TRBD1,TRBJ2-2,15,CAISPGQGFSGELFF,TGTGCCATCAGTCCGGGACAGGGTTTCTCCGGGGAGCTGTTTTTT
-,TRBV5-1,TRBD1,TRBJ2-7,14,CASSETGASYEQYF,TGCGCCAGCAGCGAGACAGGGGCATCCTACGAGCAGTACTTC
-,TRBV27,-,TRBJ1-1,13,CASSLYRYTEAFF,TGTGCCAGCAGTTTATACAGATACACTGAAGCTTTCTTT
-,TRBV28,TRBD1,TRBJ1-5,15,CASSFGQGRNQPQHF,TGTGCCAGCAGTTTTGGACAGGGAAGGAATCAGCCCCAGCATTTT